The clone carrying this T cell receptor beta chain was counted between two and nine times. This entry belongs to a study of blood T cell repertoires in COVID-19. Across the whole study: The origin of the acute and convalescent COVID-19 samples was the United States, Italy and Spain.

Residents of about 25 US areas, aged roughly 18 to 89 years, made up the participants. Categorization into cohorts depended on clinical history that participants reported. Libraries were prepared by immunoSEQ multiplex PCR; TCRdb keeps only in-frame clonotypes and omits some of them. The sample contains fewer than 250,000 clones, approximately 88% of which appear only once. The CDR3 runs to 13 residues. Deletions cut 4 bases from V and 9 bases from J, with 14 bases between. Germline V gives CDR1 SGHRS, CDR2 YFSETQ. The chain is built from TRBV5-1 and TRBJ2-1; possibly TRBD1 for D (6 bases). Sequencing was done on a sample of PBMCs or T cells enriched from blood (not recorded which). The clonotype originates from a woman younger than 30 who had recovered from COVID-19. CDR3 DNA: TGCGCCAGCAGCCCAGGGCTGGGGGCTGAGCAGTTCTTC. As protein: CASSPGLGAEQFF.